These T cell receptor beta chains were read from a single sample in a study of glioma-infiltrating T cells. MiXCR, applied by TCRdb to the multiplex PCR reads, yields one record per CDR3 protein. The table has 400,000 or so distinct CDR3 sequences, approximately 42% seen once. The source material was glioma tissue, nonneoplastic brain tissue, or PBMCs (not recorded which). All receptors derive from a human donor with low-grade glioma or glioblastoma, undergoing nonglioma brain surgery, or in good health (not recorded which). CDR3s include the opening cysteine and the closing phenylalanine or tryptophan. A D gene is named only where the DNA matches it firmly. Part of the rows lack a size; the others show once, few, many or a class for expanded clones.

V gene,D gene,J gene,clone size,CDR3 DNA,CDR3 protein
TRBV7-2,TRBD1,TRBJ2-3,NA,TGTGCCAGCAGTCTGTCGATCCGGACAGGGGTCCCAGATACGCAGTATTTT,CASSLSIRTGVPDTQYF
TRBV28,NA,TRBJ2-7,many,TGTGCCAGCAGTTCCTCCTACGAGCAGTACTTC,CASSSSYEQYF
TRBV7-2,TRBD1,TRBJ1-4,NA,TGTGCCAGCAGCTTCTACAGGGGGCACACTAATGAAAAACTGTTTTTT,CASSFYRGHTNEKLFF
TRBV28,TRBD1,TRBJ2-7,NA,TGTGCCAGCAGTTCCCGACCTCGATTCCGGGACAGGACAGCCTACGAGCAGTACTTC,CASSSRPRFRDRTAYEQYF
TRBV19,NA,TRBJ2-1,few,TGTGCCAGTAGTATGGACTCGGGATCCTACAATGAGCAGTTCTTC,CASSMDSGSYNEQFF
TRBV2,TRBD1,TRBJ2-7,NA,TGTGCCAGCAGTCCACCCGGGACAGGGGGTATGCAGTACTTC,CASSPPGTGGMQYF
TRBV28,NA,TRBJ2-7,NA,TGTGCCAGCAGTGCACTCGAGAGGTTTAGGTACTTC,CASSALERFRYF
TRBV20-1,NA,TRBJ2-5,many,TGCAGTGCTAGAGGGCTGACCTCCGACGGAGAGACCCAGTACTTC,CSARGLTSDGETQYF
TRBV7-2,TRBD2,TRBJ2-7,NA,TGTGCCAGCAGCTCCGGGACTAGCATCTACGAGCAGTACTTC,CASSSGTSIYEQYF
TRBV5-1,TRBD1,TRBJ1-1,NA,TGCGCCAGCAGCTTGAGGGAGGGGGCGGGCACTGAAGCTTTCTTT,CASSLREGAGTEAFF
TRBV6-2/TRBV6-3,NA,TRBJ2-5,NA,TGTGCCAGCAGGCCCCTGGGGCCTCAAGAGACCCAGTACTTC,CASRPLGPQETQYF
TRBV29-1,NA,TRBJ1-6,NA,TGCAGCGTCCAAACCACCCAAGGGGGTTCACCCCTCCACTTT,CSVQTTQGGSPLHF
TRBV6-5,NA,TRBJ2-3,many,TGTGCCAGCAGTTACTCGAAGTGGGCAGATACGCAGTATTTT,CASSYSKWADTQYF
TRBV28,NA,TRBJ2-5,many,TGTGCCAGCAGTTTTGCGGGGAACCAAGAGACCCAGTACTTC,CASSFAGNQETQYF
TRBV7-7,TRBD1,TRBJ2-7,few,TGTGCTAGCAGCCTGGGACAGGCGGAGATTGAGGAGCAGTACTTC,CASSLGQAEIEEQYF
TRBV6-5,NA,TRBJ1-3,many,TGTGCCAGCAGTTACTCGATATGGGTCCTCTCTGGAAACACCATATATTTT,CASSYSIWVLSGNTIYF
TRBV27,TRBD1,TRBJ1-2,many,TGTGCCAGCAGTTCCCCCTCCGGGACAGGGAATTATGGCTACACCTTC,CASSSPSGTGNYGYTF
TRBV4-3,NA,TRBJ2-7,NA,TGCGCCAGCAGCCAAGGTCGGATAACGGCCTACGAGCAGTACTTC,CASSQGRITAYEQYF
TRBV7-2,NA,TRBJ2-6,few,TGTGCCAGCCGGGCAGCTGGGGCCAACGTCCTGACTTTC,CASRAAGANVLTF
TRBV15,NA,TRBJ2-7,many,TGTGCCACCAGCAGAGATTTGGTTTCCTACGAGCAGTACTTC,CATSRDLVSYEQYF
TRBV28,TRBD2,TRBJ2-7,NA,TGTGCCAGCAAGGGTCCAGCGGGACCAAACTACGAGCAGTACTTC,CASKGPAGPNYEQYF
TRBV7-2,NA,TRBJ1-1,NA,TGTGCCAGCAGCCCCGGGGGGTACACTGAAGCTTTCTTT,CASSPGGYTEAFF
TRBV2,NA,TRBJ1-5,NA,TGTGCCGGCAGGAAGACCATGAATAGCAATCAGCCCCAGCATTTT,CAGRKTMNSNQPQHF
TRBV24-1,NA,TRBJ2-7,NA,TGTGCCACCAGTGATTTATCCGTCAGCTCTCCCTACGAGCAGTACTTC,CATSDLSVSSPYEQYF
TRBV12-3/TRBV12-4,NA,TRBJ2-7,NA,TGTGCCAGCAGTTTATTAGGGGTGAGGGAGCAGTACTTC,CASSLLGVREQYF
TRBV28,NA,TRBJ2-7,many,TGTGCCAGCAGTTTTGATCAGGGACCGGGGGAGCAGTACTTC,CASSFDQGPGEQYF
TRBV27,NA,TRBJ2-7,few,TGTGCCAGCAGTTTTCTCCCAGGGGACGAGCAGTACTTC,CASSFLPGDEQYF
TRBV4-2,NA,TRBJ1-5,NA,TGTGCCAGCAGCCAAGATAGAAACGAGAGATATTACAATCAGCCCCAGCATTTT,CASSQDRNERYYNQPQHF